This T cell receptor (beta chain) was documented in a study of blood T cell repertoires in COVID-19. Whole-study context: Collection of acute and convalescent COVID-19 samples took place in the United States, Italy and Spain. Nucleic acid was either cDNA or gDNA, and it came from T cells, B-cell-depleted T cells, or PBMCs.

CDR1 MGHDK and CDR2 SYGVNS come from the germline V gene. Trimming took 7 bases from V and 1 from J, leaving 16 bases between them. This CDR3 spans 15 amino acids. Original data processing: Estimated nucleated cell counts came from reference gene primer amplification. The repertoire was sequenced with immunoSEQ multiplex PCR; TCRdb's copy has only in-frame clones and lacks some. That table gives V, J and clone size, and the DNA gave D and trimming. Found here are approximately 140,000 clones, roughly four fifths of them singletons; the top ten hold approximately 9%. Sequencing was done on a sample of peripheral blood. The TCR sequence derives from an elderly woman in a cohort sampled during active or convalescent COVID-19. This chain links TRBV25-1 with TRBJ1-1, with a tentative D call TRBD1 (5 bases). The CDR3 coding sequence is TGTGCCAGCACCTATGCAGGGTATCGGAACACTGAAGCTTTCTTT. It encodes CASTYAGYRNTEAFF.